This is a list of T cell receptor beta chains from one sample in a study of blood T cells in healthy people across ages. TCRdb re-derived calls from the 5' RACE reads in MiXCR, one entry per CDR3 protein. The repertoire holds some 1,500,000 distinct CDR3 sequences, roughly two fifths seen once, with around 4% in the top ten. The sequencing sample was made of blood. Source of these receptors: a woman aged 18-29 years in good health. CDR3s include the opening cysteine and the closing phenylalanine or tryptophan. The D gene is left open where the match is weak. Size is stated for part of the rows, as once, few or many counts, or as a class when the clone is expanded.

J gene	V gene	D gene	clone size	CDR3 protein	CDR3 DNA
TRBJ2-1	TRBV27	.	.	CASSLQPGKQFF	TGTGCCAGCAGTTTACAACCCGGTAAGCAGTTCTTC
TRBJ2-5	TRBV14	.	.	CASSPGILPLQETQYF	TGTGCCAGCAGCCCCGGGATCCTACCCCTCCAGGAGACCCAGTACTTC
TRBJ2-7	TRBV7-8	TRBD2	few	CASSLNVETSGYYEQYF	TGTGCCAGCAGCTTAAATGTAGAAACTAGCGGATACTACGAGCAGTACTTC
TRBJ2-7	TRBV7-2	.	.	CASSLGGGFYEQYF	TGTGCCAGCAGCTTAGGTGGAGGGTTCTACGAGCAGTACTTC
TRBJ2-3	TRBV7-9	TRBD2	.	CASSFSQRGPTDTQYF	TGTGCCAGCAGCTTTAGTCAGCGGGGACCCACAGATACGCAGTATTTT
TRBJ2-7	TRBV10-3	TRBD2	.	CASRSTSGKYEQYF	TGTGCCTCCCGTTCGACTAGCGGGAAATACGAGCAGTACTTC
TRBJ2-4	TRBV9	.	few	CASSVGGSSRAKNIQYF	TGTGCCAGCAGCGTAGGCGGGTCCAGCCGAGCCAAAAACATTCAGTACTTC
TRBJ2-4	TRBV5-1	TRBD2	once	CASSFSRFPESGTRKNIQYF	TGCGCCAGCAGCTTCTCCCGCTTCCCCGAGTCCGGGACTAGAAAAAACATTCAGTACTTC
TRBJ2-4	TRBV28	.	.	CASSLRGFSLKNIQYF	TGTGCCAGCAGTTTGAGAGGGTTTTCCCTCAAAAACATTCAGTACTTC
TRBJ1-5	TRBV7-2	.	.	CASSFMHSSSNQPQHF	TGTGCCAGCAGCTTTATGCATTCGAGTAGCAATCAGCCCCAGCATTTT